This is a list of T cell receptor beta chains from one sample in a study of blood T cell repertoires in COVID-19. Here immunoSEQ multiplex PCR was the method, and the copy in TCRdb shows in-frame clones only, minus some. The table has about 100,000 clones, around four fifths seen once. Source material: peripheral blood. The receptors were sampled from a man in his fifties or sixties with active or convalescent COVID-19. Each CDR3 is given with its conserved first and last residue. The D gene is left open where the match is weak. A clone size is listed for some rows: how often the clone was seen (once, few, many), or a class if it is expanded.

V gene	clone size	J gene	D gene	CDR3 DNA	CDR3 protein
TRBV7-3	NA	TRBJ2-1	TRBD1	TGTGCCAGCAGCTTAATGCCAGGGGGCGCGAATGAGCAGTTCTTC	CASSLMPGGANEQFF
TRBV20-1	NA	TRBJ2-7	NA	TGCAGTGCTAGTCCACAGGGACCGGGAGAGCAGTACTTC	CSASPQGPGEQYF
TRBV13	medium-sized	TRBJ1-3	NA	TGTGCCAGCAGCAGCGAGAGCAGAAGTAAAGGAAACACCATATATTTT	CASSSESRSKGNTIYF
TRBV5-1	once	TRBJ2-5	TRBD2	TGCGCCAGCAGCTCCACCCTAGCGGGAGGGACAGAGACCCAGTACTTC	CASSSTLAGGTETQYF
TRBV24-1	NA	TRBJ1-6	NA	TGTGCCACCAGTGATTTGCAGGTTTGGGCAGGGTCCTATAATTCACCCCTCCACTTT	CATSDLQVWAGSYNSPLHF
TRBV4-1	few	TRBJ1-2	TRBD1	TGCGCCAGCAGCCAGCCGGACCAGGGGGACCGGGGGGGCTACACCTTC	CASSQPDQGDRGGYTF
TRBV12-3/TRBV12-4	NA	TRBJ2-7	TRBD2	TGTGCCAGCAGTTTTGGCGGGAGAGGCGAGCAGTACTTC	CASSFGGRGEQYF
TRBV11-1	NA	TRBJ1-5	TRBD1	TGTGCCAGCAGCCAGGGGGCGCATCAGCCCCAGCATTTT	CASSQGAHQPQHF
TRBV7-9	once	TRBJ2-1	TRBD2	TGTGCCAGCAGGAGAGGACTAGCGGGCTTCTACAATGAGCAGTTCTTC	CASRRGLAGFYNEQFF
TRBV10-2	few	TRBJ1-1	TRBD1	TGCGCCAGCAGTGAGACAGGGGAGGCTTTCTTT	CASSETGEAFF
TRBV19	NA	TRBJ1-1	TRBD1	TGTGCCAGTAGTATAGGACAGGGCGGGACTGAAGCTTTCTTT	CASSIGQGGTEAFF
TRBV7-9	NA	TRBJ1-6	NA	TGTGCCAGCAGCTCTGGGGAGGGAACACCCCTCCACTTT	CASSSGEGTPLHF
TRBV30	NA	TRBJ1-2	NA	TGTGCCTGGAGCCGGGACACCTCTGGCTACACCTTC	CAWSRDTSGYTF
TRBV9	NA	TRBJ1-2	NA	TGTGCCAGCTATCGTTCAGCTAACTATGGCTACACCTTC	CASYRSANYGYTF
TRBV30	NA	TRBJ1-6	TRBD1	TGTGCCTGGAACGGACAGGTTTATAATTCACCCCTCCACTTT	CAWNGQVYNSPLHF
TRBV5-4	NA	TRBJ2-3	TRBD2	TGTGCCAGCAGTTCAGGGACTATCACAGATACGCAGTATTTT	CASSSGTITDTQYF
TRBV5-4	NA	TRBJ1-4	NA	TGTGCCAGCAGCTTAACAGGGTTAGTTGAAAAACTGTTTTTT	CASSLTGLVEKLFF
TRBV7-3	NA	TRBJ2-4	TRBD2	TGTGCCAGCAGCCCCGGACTAGCGGGAGGGGGCAAAAACATTCAGTACTTC	CASSPGLAGGGKNIQYF
TRBV12-5	few	TRBJ2-1	TRBD2	TGTGCTAGTTTGACTAGCGGGAGGGCTAATGAGCAGTTCTTC	CASLTSGRANEQFF
TRBV2	NA	TRBJ2-7	TRBD1	TGTGCCAGCAGCCGGGACAGGGGGTATTACGAGCAGTACTTC	CASSRDRGYYEQYF
TRBV5-6	NA	TRBJ2-3	NA	TGTGCCAGCAGCCAGGTTGGGGGCGGACCATTGGGCACAGATACGCAGTATTTT	CASSQVGGGPLGTDTQYF
TRBV28	NA	TRBJ1-4	NA	TGTGCCAGCAGTTCGTCCCAGGCAGTCGGTGAAAAACTGTTTTTT	CASSSSQAVGEKLFF
TRBV6-5	NA	TRBJ1-3	NA	TGTGCCAGCAGTTTCCGGAGGGCCACTGGAAACACCATATATTTT	CASSFRRATGNTIYF
TRBV7-7	many	TRBJ2-3	TRBD2	TGTGCTAGCAGCGTGGGACTAGCGGGAGGGAGCACAGATACGCAGTATTTT	CASSVGLAGGSTDTQYF
TRBV5-8	once	TRBJ2-7	NA	TGTGCCAGCAGCCGAGGGTTCTACGAGCAGTACTTC	CASSRGFYEQYF
TRBV24-1	medium-sized	TRBJ2-3	TRBD2	TGTGCCACCAGTCAGGGACTAGCCACAGATACGCAGTATTTT	CATSQGLATDTQYF
TRBV20-1	NA	TRBJ1-5	TRBD1	TGCAGTGTTAGTCGGGACAGGGGATTAACGGGCAATCAGCCCCAGCATTTT	CSVSRDRGLTGNQPQHF
TRBV27	NA	TRBJ1-5	NA	TGTGCCACCCGCGTCGGGGGCAATCAGCCCCAGCATTTT	CATRVGGNQPQHF
TRBV19	once	TRBJ2-7	TRBD1	TGTGCCAGCGGAAAAACAGGGGGATACGAGCAGTACTTC	CASGKTGGYEQYF
TRBV4-1	many	TRBJ2-5	NA	TGCGCCAGCAGCCAAGATAGGGCAGGGGAAGAGACCCAGTACTTC	CASSQDRAGEETQYF
TRBV28	once	TRBJ2-5	TRBD1	TGTGCCAGCAGGCTAACAGGGGAAGAGACCCAGTACTTC	CASRLTGEETQYF
TRBV6-5	NA	TRBJ1-5	NA	TGTGCCAGCACCGGCGGGGGCAATCAGCCCCAGCATTTT	CASTGGGNQPQHF
TRBV28	NA	TRBJ2-3	TRBD1	TGTGCCATCATAAGGGGGCAGTCCACAGATACGCAGTATTTT	CAIIRGQSTDTQYF